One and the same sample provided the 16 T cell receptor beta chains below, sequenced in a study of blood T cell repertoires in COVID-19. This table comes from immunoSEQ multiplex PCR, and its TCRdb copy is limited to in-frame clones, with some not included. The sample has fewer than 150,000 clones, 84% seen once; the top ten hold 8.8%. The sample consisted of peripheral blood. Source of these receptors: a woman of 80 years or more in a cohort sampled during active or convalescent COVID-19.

This chain's CDR3 is CASSFSPLAGGTYEQYF. The CDR3 bases are TGTGCCAGTAGTTTCAGCCCCCTAGCGGGGGGGACCTACGAGCAGTACTTC. The genes are TRBV19 and TRBJ2-7; 12 bases are a match to TRBD2. The V segment lost 5 bases and the J segment 2 bases; nucleotides outside the gene matches: 10. Germline values: CDR1 LNHDA, CDR2 SQIVND (reference sequence). This CDR3 has 17 residues.

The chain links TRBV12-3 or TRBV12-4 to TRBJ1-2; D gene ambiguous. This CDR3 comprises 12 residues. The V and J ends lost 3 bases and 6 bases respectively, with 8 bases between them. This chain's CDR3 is CASSFEMDGYTF. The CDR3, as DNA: TGTGCCAGCAGTTTTGAGATGGATGGCTACACCTTC.

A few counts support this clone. The CDR3 coding sequence is TGCGCCAGCAGTGATCCAGGGTACTATGGCTACACCTTC. Translation: CASSDPGYYGYTF. V usage is TRBV10-2 and J usage is TRBJ1-2; D perhaps matches TRBD1 (5 bases). V gave up 3 bases and J gave up 3 bases, with 8 bases separating them. The CDR3 length is 13 residues. In germline, CDR1 is WSHSY, CDR2 SAAADI.

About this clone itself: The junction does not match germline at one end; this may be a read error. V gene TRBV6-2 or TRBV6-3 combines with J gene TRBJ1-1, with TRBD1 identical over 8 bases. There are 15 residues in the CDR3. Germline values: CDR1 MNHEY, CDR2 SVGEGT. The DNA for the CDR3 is TGTGCCAGCAATTACGGACAGGGAGGATTTAGTGAAGCTTTCTTT. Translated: CASNYGQGGFSEAFF.

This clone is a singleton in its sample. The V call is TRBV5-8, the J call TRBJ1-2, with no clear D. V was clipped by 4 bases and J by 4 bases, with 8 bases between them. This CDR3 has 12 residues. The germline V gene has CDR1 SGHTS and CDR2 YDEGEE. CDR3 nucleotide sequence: TGTGCCAGCAGCCCCGGGGTCTATGGCTACACCTTC. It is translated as CASSPGVYGYTF.

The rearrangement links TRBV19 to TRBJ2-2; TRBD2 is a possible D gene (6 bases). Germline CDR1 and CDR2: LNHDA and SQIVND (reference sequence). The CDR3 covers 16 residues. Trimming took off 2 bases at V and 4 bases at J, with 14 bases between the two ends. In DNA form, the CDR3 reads TGTGCCAGTAGTATAAACGGGGGTAGCCTCACCGGGGAGCTGTTTTTT. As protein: CASSINGGSLTGELFF.

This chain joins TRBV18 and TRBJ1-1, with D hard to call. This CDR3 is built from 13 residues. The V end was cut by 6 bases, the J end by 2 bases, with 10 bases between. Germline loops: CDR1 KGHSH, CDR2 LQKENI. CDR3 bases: TGTGCCAGCTCGCGCGGTTATAACACTGAAGCTTTCTTT. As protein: CASSRGYNTEAFF.

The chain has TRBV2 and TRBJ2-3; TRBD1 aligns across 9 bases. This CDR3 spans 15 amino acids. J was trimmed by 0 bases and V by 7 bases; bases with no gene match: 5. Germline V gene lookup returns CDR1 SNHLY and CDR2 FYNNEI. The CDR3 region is CASTGQGTSTDTQYF. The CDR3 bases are TGTGCCAGCACCGGACAGGGGACCAGCACAGATACGCAGTATTTT.

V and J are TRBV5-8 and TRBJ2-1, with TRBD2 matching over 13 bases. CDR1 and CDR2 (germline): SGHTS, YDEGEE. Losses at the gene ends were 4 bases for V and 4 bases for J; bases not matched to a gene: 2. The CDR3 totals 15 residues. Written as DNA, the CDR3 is TGTGCCAGCAGCCGACTAGCGGGGGGTTACAATGAGCAGTTCTTC. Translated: CASSRLAGGYNEQFF.

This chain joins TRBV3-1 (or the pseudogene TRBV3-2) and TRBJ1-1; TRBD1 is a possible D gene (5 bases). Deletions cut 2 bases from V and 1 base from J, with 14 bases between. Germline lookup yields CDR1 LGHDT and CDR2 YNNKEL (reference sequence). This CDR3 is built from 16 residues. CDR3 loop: CASSQTRQRSNTEAFF. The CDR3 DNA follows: TGTGCCAGCAGCCAAACCCGACAGAGGTCGAACACTGAAGCTTTCTTT.

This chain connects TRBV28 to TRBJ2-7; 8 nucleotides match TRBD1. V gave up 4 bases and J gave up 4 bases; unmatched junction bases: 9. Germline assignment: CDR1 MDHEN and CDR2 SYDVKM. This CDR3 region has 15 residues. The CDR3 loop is CASSSLPGTGYEQYV. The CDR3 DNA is TGTGCCAGCAGTTCTCTTCCCGGGACAGGATACGAGCAGTACGTC.

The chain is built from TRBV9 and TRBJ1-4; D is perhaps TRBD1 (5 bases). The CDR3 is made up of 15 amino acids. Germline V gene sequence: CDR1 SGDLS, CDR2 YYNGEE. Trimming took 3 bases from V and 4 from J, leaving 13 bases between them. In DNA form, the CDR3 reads TGTGCCAGCAGCGGGGGGGTCTCCCTTAATGAAAAACTGTTTTTT. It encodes CASSGGVSLNEKLFF.

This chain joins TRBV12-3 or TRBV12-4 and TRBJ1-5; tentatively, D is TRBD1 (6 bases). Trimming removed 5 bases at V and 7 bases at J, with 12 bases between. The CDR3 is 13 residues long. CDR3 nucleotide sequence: TGTGCCAGCAGTACAGGGTTGTACCAGCCCCAGCATTTT. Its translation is CASSTGLYQPQHF.

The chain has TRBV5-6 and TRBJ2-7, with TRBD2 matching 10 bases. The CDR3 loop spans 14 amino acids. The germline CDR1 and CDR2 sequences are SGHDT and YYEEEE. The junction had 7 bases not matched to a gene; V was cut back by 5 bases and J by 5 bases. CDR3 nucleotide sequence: TGTGCCAGCAGGATTAGCGGGGGGCCTAACGAGCAGTACTTC. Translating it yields CASRISGGPNEQYF.

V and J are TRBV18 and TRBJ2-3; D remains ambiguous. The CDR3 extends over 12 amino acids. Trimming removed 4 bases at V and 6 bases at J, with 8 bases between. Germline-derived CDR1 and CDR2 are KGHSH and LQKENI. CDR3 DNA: TGTGCCAGCTCACAGGAGCAGGATACGCAGTATTTT. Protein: CASSQEQDTQYF.

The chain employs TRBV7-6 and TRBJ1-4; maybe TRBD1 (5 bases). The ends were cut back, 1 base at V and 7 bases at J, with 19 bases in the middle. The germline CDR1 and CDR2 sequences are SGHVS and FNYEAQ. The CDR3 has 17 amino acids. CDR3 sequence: CASSLGVRGKKGEKLFF. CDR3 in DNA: TGTGCCAGCAGCTTAGGGGTTCGGGGGAAGAAGGGTGAAAAACTGTTTTTT.